These 16 T cell receptor beta chains were all obtained from the same sample, sequenced in a study of cytotoxic CD8 clonotypes in ibrutinib-treated CLL. The assay was immunoSEQ multiplex PCR, and TCRdb's table has in-frame clones only and misses some. The table shows some 300,000 clones, with 80% occurring only once. The material was PBMCs, obtained before ibrutinib treatment. These receptors were collected from a human donor with chronic lymphocytic leukemia.

This chain links TRBV7-3 with TRBJ2-7, with TRBD2 matching 12 bases. Trimming cost V 5 bases and J 3 bases; bases outside gene matches: 5. CDR1 and CDR2 from the germline V gene are SGHTA and FQGTGA. This CDR3 has 15 amino acids. The CDR3 DNA reads as TGTGCCAGCAGCCCGGGGACTAGCGGGTACTACGAGCAGTACTTC. It translates to CASSPGTSGYYEQYF.

V usage is TRBV6-6 and J usage is TRBJ2-1; 8 nucleotides agree with TRBD2. V was pared by 7 bases and J by 8 bases, with 13 bases of the junction left unmatched. The CDR3 covers 15 residues. Germline values: CDR1 MNHNY, CDR2 SVGAGI (reference sequence). CDR3 nucleotide sequence: TGTGCCAGCACCCCCGGGGTAGCGGGAAGGTATGAGCAGTTCTTC. It encodes CASTPGVAGRYEQFF.

The V and J genes are TRBV5-8 and TRBJ2-5; D not certain. CDR3 length: 13 amino acids. V was pared by 0 bases and J by 9 bases, with 12 bases between. Germline-derived CDR1 and CDR2 are SGHTS and YDEGEE. CDR3: CASSLATGNAQYF. Written as DNA, the CDR3 is TGTGCCAGCAGCTTGGCCACGGGTAACGCCCAGTACTTC.

This clone was recorded only once. The chain joins TRBV2 to TRBJ1-5, with D maybe TRBD1 (6 bases). V was trimmed by 4 bases and J by 7 bases, leaving 11 bases between them. Germline CDR1 is SNHLY and CDR2 is FYNNEI. The CDR3 is 13 residues long. DNA of the CDR3: TGTGCCAGCAGTGCAGGGGAGGAACAGCCCCAGCATTTT. Encoded protein: CASSAGEEQPQHF.

The chain combines TRBV28 with TRBJ1-6, with unresolved D. V lost 4 bases and J 7 bases, leaving 11 bases between the germline ends. The germline gives CDR1 MDHEN, CDR2 SYDVKM. This CDR3 is built from 14 residues. CDR3 residues: CASSSSGRNSPLHF. The DNA for the CDR3 is TGTGCCAGCAGTTCTTCCGGTAGAAATTCACCCCTCCACTTT.

J is TRBJ2-7 and V is TRBV10-3; TRBD2 matches at 10 bases. Germline lookup yields CDR1 ENHRY and CDR2 SYGVKD. The CDR3 sequence is 14 residues long. V lost 10 bases to trimming and J lost 4 bases; unmatched junction nucleotides: 10. Here the CDR3 reads CASRKREGFYEQYF. CDR3 nucleotides: TGTGCCAGCAGAAAGCGGGAGGGATTTTACGAGCAGTACTTC.

For the CDR3, the DNA is TGCGCCAGCAGCCACTCCCGGGGGACTAGCGGGAGTGGGTATGAGCAGTTCTTC. The encoded protein is CASSHSRGTSGSGYEQFF. The chain recombines TRBV4-1 with TRBJ2-1; 14 positions agree with TRBD2. Germline V gene data show CDR1 as MGHRA and CDR2 as YSYEKL. The CDR3 totals 18 residues. V dropped 3 bases and J dropped 8; count of bases not matched to a gene: 12.

CDR3 in amino acids: CASSQTSGKVYEQFF. The CDR3 region has the DNA TGTGCCAGTAGCCAGACTAGCGGGAAAGTCTATGAGCAGTTCTTC. The chain is built from TRBV19 and TRBJ2-1; 11 nucleotides agree with TRBD2. The CDR3 totals 15 residues. Trimming removed 6 bases from V and 8 bases from J; junction bases left unmatched: 9. CDR1 and CDR2 from the germline V gene are LNHDA and SQIVND (reference sequence).

This clone was seen only once. The genes are TRBV2 and TRBJ2-5, with 9 bases that match TRBD1. Germline loops: CDR1 SNHLY, CDR2 FYNNEI. This CDR3 spans 13 amino acids. V lost 7 bases to trimming and J lost 9 bases; unmatched junction nucleotides: 9. CDR3 coding DNA: TGTGCCAGCAAAGCCGGGACAGGGTCGGCCCAGTACTTC. As protein: CASKAGTGSAQYF. The whole variable domain, filled in from reference TRBV2 and TRBJ2-5, reads EPEVTQTPSHQVTQMGQEVILRCVPISNHLYFYWYRQILGQKVEFLVSFYNNEISEKSEIFDDQFSVERPDGSNFTLKIRSTKLEDSAMYFCASKAGTGSAQYFGPGTRLLVL.

The chain has TRBV25-1 and TRBJ2-5, with unresolved D. Trimming shortened V by 8 bases and J by 5 bases, and 9 bases separated the two germline ends. CDR3 length: 11 amino acids. Germline loops: CDR1 MGHDK, CDR2 SYGVNS. The CDR3 DNA follows: TGTGCCAGCGTCGTGAGGGAGACCCAGTACTTC. Its translation: CASVVRETQYF.

This clone has just one count. The rearrangement joins TRBV6-5 to TRBJ2-1; D unclear. The CDR3 totals 11 residues. Trimming stripped 4 bases from V and 10 bases from J, with 8 bases between. CDR1 is MNHEY and CDR2 is SVGAGI in the germline V gene. The CDR3 nucleotides read TGTGCCAGCAGTTGGTCCGGGGAGCAGTTCTTC. Translation gives CASSWSGEQFF.

A word on this clone: The sample has other DNA sequences that encode this CDR3 too. This chain joins TRBV11-2 and TRBJ2-7, with 14 positions matching TRBD2. Trimming cost V 5 bases and J 0 bases; bases outside gene matches: 9. The CDR3 is made up of 18 amino acids. The germline V gene has CDR1 SGHAT and CDR2 FQNNGV. The CDR3 DNA reads TGTGCCAGCAGCCTATTATCCGGGACTAGCGGGAGCTCCTACGAGCAGTACTTC. Its protein is CASSLLSGTSGSSYEQYF. Variable domain in full (rest from reference TRBV11-2 and TRBJ2-7): EAGVAQSPRYKIIEKRQSVAFWCNPISGHATLYWYQQILGQGPKLLIQFQNNGVVDDSQLPKDRFSAERLKGVDSTLKIQPAKLEDSAVYLCASSLLSGTSGSSYEQYFGPGTRLTVT.

Worth noting for this clone: A junction boundary mismatches the germline segment, possibly from a read error. V usage is TRBV7-7 and J usage is TRBJ1-2; D not resolved. The CDR3 consists of 12 residues. Germline V gene sequence: CDR1 SSHAT, CDR2 FNYEAQ (reference sequence). The CDR3 DNA follows: TGTGCTAGCAGCCCGATAAACTATGGCTACACCTTC. It translates to CASSPINYGYTF.

This clone was seen just once. The chain combines TRBV5-1 with TRBJ2-7, with 7 bases fitting TRBD1. Looked up from germline, CDR1 is SGHRS and CDR2 is YFSETQ. This CDR3 has 14 amino acids. V lost 0 bases, J lost 5 bases, and 5 bases stayed unmatched. This CDR3 reads CASSLGTGPNEQYF. The CDR3 coding sequence is TGCGCCAGCAGCTTGGGGACAGGTCCCAACGAGCAGTACTTC.

V gene TRBV7-8 combines with J gene TRBJ2-7, with 7 bases lining up with TRBD1. CDR3 length: 17 amino acids. Germline V CDR1 and CDR2: SGHVS, FQNEAQ. Trimming removed 4 bases from V and 0 bases from J; junction bases left unmatched: 12. DNA of the CDR3: TGTGCCAGCAGCTCCTCAAGAGGACAGGTATACTCCTACGAGCAGTACTTC. Amino acid sequence: CASSSSRGQVYSYEQYF.

Note on this clone: The same CDR3 also results from other DNA sequences found in this sample. The rearrangement links TRBV9 to TRBJ2-7; the D gene is possibly TRBD1 (5 bases). Germline lookup yields CDR1 SGDLS and CDR2 YYNGEE. The V end was cut by 5 bases, the J end by 0 bases, with 12 bases between. This CDR3 comprises 14 residues. The CDR3 spells CASSPTGSSYEQYF. CDR3 DNA: TGTGCCAGCAGTCCAACAGGCTCCTCCTACGAGCAGTACTTC. Based on the CDR3 plus reference TRBV9 and TRBJ2-7, the full variable domain is DSGVTQTPKHLITATGQRVTLRCSPRSGDLSVYWYQQSLDQGLQFLIQYYNGEERAKGNILERFSAQQFPDLHSELNLSSLELGDSALYFCASSPTGSSYEQYFGPGTRLTVT.